Listed below are T cell receptor beta chains from one sample, sequenced in a study of shared clonotypes between healthy human individuals. The table came from immunoSEQ multiplex PCR; TCRdb's copy has only in-frame clones and leaves some out. Of about 300,000 clones listed, approximately 74% are singletons. Sequencing was done on a sample of memory CD4+ T cells sorted from blood. All receptors come from a man younger than 45 in good health. Both conserved end residues are part of each CDR3. Fields, in order: clone size, J gene, V gene, D gene, CDR3 protein, CDR3 DNA. The D gene is left open where the match is weak. The size of a clone is reported for some rows only, either as once, few or many, or as a class for expanded clones.

abundance: -; j_gene: TRBJ1-2; v_gene: TRBV4-2; d_gene: -; CDR3aa: CASSQDRNGNYGYTF; CDR3nt: TGTGCCAGCAGCCAAGATCGAAACGGAAACTATGGCTACACCTTC
abundance: -; j_gene: TRBJ2-7; v_gene: TRBV11-3; d_gene: TRBD1; CDR3aa: CASSPGQDYEQYF; CDR3nt: TGTGCCAGCAGCCCCGGACAGGACTACGAGCAGTACTTC
abundance: -; j_gene: TRBJ2-3; v_gene: TRBV5-8; d_gene: -; CDR3aa: CASSRGFTDTQYF; CDR3nt: TGTGCCAGCAGTCGGGGGTTCACAGATACGCAGTATTTT
abundance: -; j_gene: TRBJ2-3; v_gene: TRBV7-9; d_gene: TRBD1; CDR3aa: CASSYGDSATDTQYF; CDR3nt: TGTGCCAGCAGCTACGGGGACAGTGCCACAGATACGCAGTATTTT
abundance: few; j_gene: TRBJ2-1; v_gene: TRBV11-2; d_gene: -; CDR3aa: CASSLGGEQFF; CDR3nt: TGTGCCAGCAGCTTGGGTGGTGAGCAGTTCTTC
abundance: -; j_gene: TRBJ1-4; v_gene: TRBV6-5; d_gene: TRBD1; CDR3aa: CASSYKGAVANEKLFF; CDR3nt: TGTGCCAGCAGTTACAAGGGGGCTGTGGCTAATGAAAAACTGTTTTTT
abundance: -; j_gene: TRBJ2-7; v_gene: TRBV6-1; d_gene: TRBD2; CDR3aa: CASTASGRAEQYF; CDR3nt: TGTGCCAGCACGGCTAGCGGGAGGGCCGAGCAGTACTTC
abundance: few; j_gene: TRBJ1-3; v_gene: TRBV6-5; d_gene: -; CDR3aa: CASSYATPVSGNTIYF; CDR3nt: TGTGCCAGCAGTTACGCAACACCGGTCTCTGGAAACACCATATATTTT
abundance: many; j_gene: TRBJ1-1; v_gene: TRBV18; d_gene: -; CDR3aa: CASSPRTGEAFF; CDR3nt: TGTGCCAGCTCACCACGCACAGGTGAAGCTTTCTTT
abundance: -; j_gene: TRBJ1-1; v_gene: TRBV5-8; d_gene: -; CDR3aa: CASSLGPNTEAFF; CDR3nt: TGTGCCAGCAGCCTGGGACCGAACACTGAAGCTTTCTTT
abundance: -; j_gene: TRBJ1-5; v_gene: TRBV4-1; d_gene: -; CDR3aa: CASSQEGTENQPQHF; CDR3nt: TGCGCCAGCAGCCAAGAAGGGACGGAGAATCAGCCCCAGCATTTT